Listed below are T cell receptor beta chains from one sample, sequenced in a study of cytomegalovirus exposure and HLA in healthy donors. Sequencing used immunoSEQ multiplex PCR; TCRdb keeps in-frame clones, though not all of them. The data hold some 160,000 clones, with over 70% observed a single time. The source material was PBMCs. These receptors originate from a man in his forties in good health and CMV-seronegative. The CDR3 runs from the conserved cysteine through the conserved F or W. The D gene is left open where the match is weak. Clone size is given for some rows only: seen once, a few or many times, or a class if the clone is expanded.

cdr3_nt: TGTGCCAGCAGCCTAGGGGGCTACTCTGGAAACACCATATATTTT; cdr3_aa: CASSLGGYSGNTIYF; v_call: TRBV7-2; d_call: TRBD1; j_call: TRBJ1-3; clone_size: .
cdr3_nt: TGTGCCATCAGTGAGTCAGGGGACAGCCTTTACACCTTC; cdr3_aa: CAISESGDSLYTF; v_call: TRBV10-3; d_call: TRBD1; j_call: TRBJ1-2; clone_size: .
cdr3_nt: TGCGCCAGCACCCCAGTCAGCGGGGGCGCCACAGATACGCAGTATTTT; cdr3_aa: CASTPVSGGATDTQYF; v_call: TRBV5-1; d_call: TRBD2; j_call: TRBJ2-3; clone_size: .
cdr3_nt: TGTGCCAGCAGTGAATCGGGGGGGAACACTGAAGCTTTCTTT; cdr3_aa: CASSESGGNTEAFF; v_call: TRBV25-1; d_call: .; j_call: TRBJ1-1; clone_size: .
cdr3_nt: TGCAGCGTTGAGGGTCTAGCGGGGGGGAGGAGGTACTTC; cdr3_aa: CSVEGLAGGRRYF; v_call: TRBV29-1; d_call: TRBD2; j_call: TRBJ2-7; clone_size: few
cdr3_nt: TGTGCCAGCAGCCAGTCAGGACAGTTGAACTATGGCTACACCTTC; cdr3_aa: CASSQSGQLNYGYTF; v_call: TRBV9; d_call: .; j_call: TRBJ1-2; clone_size: .
cdr3_nt: TGTGCCAGCAGTTACTCGACAGGGGGGAATAATGAAAAACTGTTTTTT; cdr3_aa: CASSYSTGGNNEKLFF; v_call: TRBV6-6; d_call: TRBD1; j_call: TRBJ1-4; clone_size: few
cdr3_nt: TGTGCCAGCAGCTTAGTCGCCAGAGGCAATTCACCCCTCCACTTT; cdr3_aa: CASSLVARGNSPLHF; v_call: TRBV7-9; d_call: .; j_call: TRBJ1-6; clone_size: few
cdr3_nt: TGCAGCGTTAAACAGGGATCCTACGAGCAGTACTTC; cdr3_aa: CSVKQGSYEQYF; v_call: TRBV29-1; d_call: .; j_call: TRBJ2-7; clone_size: .
cdr3_nt: TGTGCCAGCAGTTCGCGACTAGCGGGGGGTCTCACCGGGGAGCTGTTTTTT; cdr3_aa: CASSSRLAGGLTGELFF; v_call: TRBV27; d_call: TRBD2; j_call: TRBJ2-2; clone_size: .
cdr3_nt: TGTGCCAGCAGTTACGGGGACAGGGGGCTTGAAAAACTGTTTTTT; cdr3_aa: CASSYGDRGLEKLFF; v_call: TRBV6-5; d_call: TRBD1; j_call: TRBJ1-4; clone_size: .
cdr3_nt: TGTGCCAGCAGCTTAGGGACAGGGACTGAAGCTTTCTTT; cdr3_aa: CASSLGTGTEAFF; v_call: TRBV7-6; d_call: TRBD1; j_call: TRBJ1-1; clone_size: .
cdr3_nt: TGTGCCAGCTCGTGGACTAGCGGGAGTATCTACAATGAGCAGTTCTTC; cdr3_aa: CASSWTSGSIYNEQFF; v_call: TRBV18; d_call: TRBD2; j_call: TRBJ2-1; clone_size: .
cdr3_nt: TGTGCCAGCTCAACTACCGGACAGGGGGAAGGAGGCTACACCTTC; cdr3_aa: CASSTTGQGEGGYTF; v_call: TRBV18; d_call: TRBD1; j_call: TRBJ1-2; clone_size: .
cdr3_nt: TGTGCCAGTAGGGCCGTAGGGGGATGGATCACTGAAGCTTTCTTT; cdr3_aa: CASRAVGGWITEAFF; v_call: TRBV19; d_call: .; j_call: TRBJ1-1; clone_size: .
cdr3_nt: TGCGCCAGCAGTGCCCAGGGCACAAACTATGGCTACACCTTC; cdr3_aa: CASSAQGTNYGYTF; v_call: TRBV10-1; d_call: .; j_call: TRBJ1-2; clone_size: .
cdr3_nt: TGTGCCAGCAGCTCTAAAATGGGGACAGGGGACAATCAGCCCCAGCATTTT; cdr3_aa: CASSSKMGTGDNQPQHF; v_call: TRBV5-5; d_call: TRBD1; j_call: TRBJ1-5; clone_size: .
cdr3_nt: TGCGCCAGCAGCGACACTAGCGCCCACGAGCAGTACTTC; cdr3_aa: CASSDTSAHEQYF; v_call: TRBV5-1; d_call: TRBD2; j_call: TRBJ2-7; clone_size: .
cdr3_nt: TGTGCCAGCAGCCAGGGGACTAGCGGGAAGGCTGAGCAGTTCTTC; cdr3_aa: CASSQGTSGKAEQFF; v_call: TRBV5-4; d_call: TRBD2; j_call: TRBJ2-1; clone_size: .
cdr3_nt: TGCGCCAGCAGCCTCGGGGTTAAGATAGGTTCCTATAATTCACCCCTCCACTTT; cdr3_aa: CASSLGVKIGSYNSPLHF; v_call: TRBV5-1; d_call: .; j_call: TRBJ1-6; clone_size: .
cdr3_nt: TGTGCCAGCTCACCTCCCGGGAACACCGGGGAGCTGTTTTTT; cdr3_aa: CASSPPGNTGELFF; v_call: TRBV18; d_call: .; j_call: TRBJ2-2; clone_size: .
cdr3_nt: TGCGCCAGCAGCTCGAGAGGGTCAACTAATGAAAAACTGTTTTTT; cdr3_aa: CASSSRGSTNEKLFF; v_call: TRBV4-1; d_call: .; j_call: TRBJ1-4; clone_size: .
cdr3_nt: TGCAGCGTTGAAGGTTGGGCCAGGACGAACACCGGGGAGCTGTTTTTT; cdr3_aa: CSVEGWARTNTGELFF; v_call: TRBV29-1; d_call: .; j_call: TRBJ2-2; clone_size: once
cdr3_nt: TGCGCCAGCAGCCCGGGACAGCTTGTGGGTGAGCAGTACTTC; cdr3_aa: CASSPGQLVGEQYF; v_call: TRBV4-1; d_call: TRBD1; j_call: TRBJ2-7; clone_size: .
cdr3_nt: TGCGCCAGCAGCCAAACGGGACTTTCAAAAGAGCAGTACTTC; cdr3_aa: CASSQTGLSKEQYF; v_call: TRBV4-1; d_call: .; j_call: TRBJ2-7; clone_size: .